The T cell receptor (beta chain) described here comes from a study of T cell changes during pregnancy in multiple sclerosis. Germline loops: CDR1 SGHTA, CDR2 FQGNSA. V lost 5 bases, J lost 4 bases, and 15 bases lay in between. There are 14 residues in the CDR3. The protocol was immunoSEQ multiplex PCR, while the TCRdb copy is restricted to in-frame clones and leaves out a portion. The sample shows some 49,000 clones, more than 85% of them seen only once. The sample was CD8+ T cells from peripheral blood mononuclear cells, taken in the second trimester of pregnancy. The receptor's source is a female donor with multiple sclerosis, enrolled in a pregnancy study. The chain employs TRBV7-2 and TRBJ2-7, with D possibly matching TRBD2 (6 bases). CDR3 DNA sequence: TGTGCCAGCAGCCTTTCGGCCGGGGGATACGAGCAGTACTTC. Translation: CASSLSAGGYEQYF.